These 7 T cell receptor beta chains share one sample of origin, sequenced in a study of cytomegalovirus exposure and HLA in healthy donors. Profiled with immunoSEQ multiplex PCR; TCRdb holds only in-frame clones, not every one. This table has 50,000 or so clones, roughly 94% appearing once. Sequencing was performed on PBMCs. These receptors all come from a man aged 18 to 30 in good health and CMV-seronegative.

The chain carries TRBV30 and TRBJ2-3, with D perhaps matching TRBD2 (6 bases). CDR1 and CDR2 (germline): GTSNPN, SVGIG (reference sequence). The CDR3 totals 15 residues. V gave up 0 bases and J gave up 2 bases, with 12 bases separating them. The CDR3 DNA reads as TGTGCCTGGAGTGTAACCGGGGGAAACACAGATACGCAGTATTTT. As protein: CAWSVTGGNTDTQYF. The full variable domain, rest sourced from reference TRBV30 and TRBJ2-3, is SQTIHQWPATLVQPVGSPLSLECTVEGTSNPNLYWYRQAAGRGLQLLFYSVGIGQISSEVPQNLSASRPQDRQFILSSKKLLLSDSGFYLCAWSVTGGNTDTQYFGPGTRLTVL.

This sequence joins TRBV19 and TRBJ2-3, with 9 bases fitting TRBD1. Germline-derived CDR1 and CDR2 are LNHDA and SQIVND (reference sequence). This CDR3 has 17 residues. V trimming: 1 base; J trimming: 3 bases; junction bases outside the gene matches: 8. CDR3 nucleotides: TGTGCCAGTAGTATAGCCGCCGGGACAGGGAGGACAGATACGCAGTATTTT. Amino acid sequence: CASSIAAGTGRTDTQYF.

CDR3 region: CASSQDPLGLAVQHNEQFF. The CDR3 DNA reads TGTGCCAGCAGCCAAGATCCCCTTGGACTAGCGGTGCAGCACAATGAGCAGTTCTTC. This rearrangement joins TRBV4-2 to TRBJ2-1; TRBD2 aligns across 10 bases. The CDR3 covers 19 residues. The ends lost 0 bases at V and 5 bases at J; junction bases unmatched: 13. Germline CDR1 and CDR2: LGHNA and YNFKEQ.

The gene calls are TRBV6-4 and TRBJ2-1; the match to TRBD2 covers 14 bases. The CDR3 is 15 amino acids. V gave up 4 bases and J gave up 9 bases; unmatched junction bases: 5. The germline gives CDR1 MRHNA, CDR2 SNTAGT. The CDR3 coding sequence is TGTGCCAGCAGTGTGGGACTAGCGGGAGCCGGTGAGCAGTTCTTC. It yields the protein CASSVGLAGAGEQFF.

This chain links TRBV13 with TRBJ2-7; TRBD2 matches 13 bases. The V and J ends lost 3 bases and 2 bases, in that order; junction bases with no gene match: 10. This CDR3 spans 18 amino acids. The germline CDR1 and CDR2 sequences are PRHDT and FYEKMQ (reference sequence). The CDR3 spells CASSLNAAGTSGAYEQYF. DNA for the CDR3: TGTGCCAGCAGCTTGAACGCCGCCGGGACTAGCGGGGCCTACGAGCAGTACTTC.

Written as DNA, the CDR3 is TGTGCCAGCAGTAAGACAGGGAGCTCCTACAATGAGCAGTTCTTC. Residues: CASSKTGSSYNEQFF. The chain uses TRBV6-5 and TRBJ2-1; 7 positions match TRBD1. Germline V lookup: CDR1 MNHEY, CDR2 SVGAGI. This CDR3 spans 15 amino acids. The J segment lost 0 bases and the V segment lost 5 bases, leaving 4 bases of the junction unmatched.

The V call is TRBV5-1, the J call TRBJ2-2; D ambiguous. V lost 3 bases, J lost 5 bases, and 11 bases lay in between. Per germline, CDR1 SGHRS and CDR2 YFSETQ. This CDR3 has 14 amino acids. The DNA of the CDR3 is TGCGCCAGCAGCTCTGGCGCGGATACCGGGGAGCTGTTTTTT. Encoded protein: CASSSGADTGELFF.